The source of this TCR beta chain is a study of immune evolution from preneoplasia to lung adenocarcinoma. General study findings and limits: From normal lung to invasive adenocarcinoma, top clone frequencies appeared to decrease.

The method was immunoSEQ multiplex PCR; TCRdb's version includes in-frame clones alone and lacks a portion of them. This table has over 5,500 clones, approximately 80% appearing once. A note on this clone: Its antigen is as yet unknown.

Between about 2013 and 2018, patients underwent resection in Japan or China. Germline CDR1 and CDR2: SGHRS and YFSETQ. V lost 0 bases and J 5 bases, leaving 10 bases between the germline ends. The CDR3 loop spans 14 amino acids. The sequencing sample was made of FFPE minimally invasive lung adenocarcinoma tissue. The sequence was collected from a person aged 50-70 years with lung adenocarcinoma. The chain is built from TRBV5-1 and TRBJ2-3; either TRBD1 or TRBD2 may supply D (6 bases each). CDR3 coding DNA: TGCGCCAGCAGCTTGGACAGGGAGGTAGATACGCAGTATTTT. It yields the protein CASSLDREVDTQYF.